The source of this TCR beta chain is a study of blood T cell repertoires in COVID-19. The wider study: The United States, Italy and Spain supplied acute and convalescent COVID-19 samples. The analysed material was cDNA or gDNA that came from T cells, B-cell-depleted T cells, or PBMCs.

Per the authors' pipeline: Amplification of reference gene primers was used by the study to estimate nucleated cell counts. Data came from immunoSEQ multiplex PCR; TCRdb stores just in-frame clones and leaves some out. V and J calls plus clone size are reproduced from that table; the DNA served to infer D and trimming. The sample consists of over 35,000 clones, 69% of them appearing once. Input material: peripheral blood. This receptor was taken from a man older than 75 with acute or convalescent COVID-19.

The CDR3 reads CASHEGQGGQPQHF. CDR3 sequence (DNA): TGTGCCAGTCATGAAGGACAGGGAGGTCAGCCCCAGCATTTT. The chain carries TRBV19 and TRBJ1-5; TRBD1 aligns across 8 bases. The CDR3 has 14 residues. V lost 8 bases and J lost 6; bases outside the gene matches: 9. The germline gives CDR1 LNHDA, CDR2 SQIVND (reference sequence).